The 32 T cell receptor beta chains in this list originate from one sample, sequenced in a study of blood T cells in healthy people across ages. A sample-barcoded 5' primer and a J-beta primer mix were used in a second PCR of roughly 7 to 11 cycles. TCRdb processed the 5' RACE reads anew with MiXCR; each CDR3 protein has one entry. This table has some 710,000 distinct CDR3 sequences, 35% to 50% appearing once. The sequencing input was blood. The receptors here all came from a man older than 75 in good health.

This clonotype was recorded a few times. This sequence joins TRBV29-1 and TRBJ2-1, with 7 bases identical to TRBD2. Germline CDR1 and CDR2: SQVTM and ANQGSEA. Trimming at V came to 4 bases and at J to 4 bases, leaving 7 bases not matched to a gene. The CDR3 runs 14 residues. CDR3 nucleotide sequence: TGCAGCGTTGGGGGAGGGGACCAGTACAATGAGCAGTTCTTC. Its protein is CSVGGGDQYNEQFF.

The chain couples TRBV13 to TRBJ2-7, with 14 bases matching TRBD2. Germline loops: CDR1 PRHDT, CDR2 FYEKMQ (reference sequence). The CDR3 runs 17 residues. V gave up 5 bases and J gave up 6 bases; unmatched junction bases: 12. CDR3 in DNA: TGTGCCAGCAGCCCGGGGACTAGCGGGGGCCGAAGCCTCGAGCAGTACTTC. This translates into CASSPGTSGGRSLEQYF.

This chain connects TRBV7-9 to TRBJ2-1, with D possibly TRBD1 on 6 matching bases. Trimming took 4 bases from V and 4 from J, leaving 11 bases between them. The V gene's germline CDR1 is SEHNR and CDR2 FQNEAQ (reference sequence). This CDR3 contains 14 residues. The CDR3 sequence is CASSSRGRYNEQFF. CDR3 bases: TGTGCCAGCAGCTCCAGGGGCAGATACAATGAGCAGTTCTTC. The full variable domain, rest sourced from reference TRBV7-9 and TRBJ2-1, is DTGVSQNPRHKITKRGQNVTFRCDPISEHNRLYWYRQTLGQGPEFLTYFQNEAQLEKSRLLSDRFSAERPKGSFSTLEIQRTEQGDSAMYLCASSSRGRYNEQFFGPGTRLTVL.

This clonotype was detected only a few times. V and J are TRBV12-3 or TRBV12-4 and TRBJ1-2; 7 bases fit TRBD1. Trimming cost V 6 bases and J 5 bases; bases outside gene matches: 15. This CDR3 is built from 16 residues. The CDR3 DNA is TGTGCCAGCAGGCTAAGAGAAGCCGGGACAGCTTATGGCTACACCTTC. Translation gives CASRLREAGTAYGYTF.

The chain combines TRBV19 with TRBJ1-1; no firm D call. Germline CDR1 and CDR2: LNHDA and SQIVND (reference sequence). V was trimmed by 4 bases and J by 5 bases, leaving 14 bases between them. This CDR3 is 14 amino acids long. The CDR3 DNA reads as TGTGCCAGTAGTAGAGGGAGGGCGAAAACTGAAGCTTTCTTT. Its translation: CASSRGRAKTEAFF.

This clonotype was picked up many times. The chain couples TRBV12-3 or TRBV12-4 to TRBJ1-2, with TRBD1 matching 8 bases. The ends lost 6 bases at V and 6 bases at J; junction bases unmatched: 12. The CDR3 consists of 15 residues. The CDR3 nucleotides read TGTGCCAGCAGCCGCCAGACAGGGGCGGCCCATGGCTACACCTTC. Encoded protein: CASSRQTGAAHGYTF.

In this sample, this clonotype turned up many times. The chain carries TRBV20-1 and TRBJ2-7; D remains ambiguous. This CDR3 has 12 amino acids. Trimming pared 7 bases from V and 2 bases from J, leaving 12 bases between. The germline CDR1 and CDR2 sequences are DFQATT and SNEGSKA (reference sequence). The CDR3 coding sequence is TGCAGTGGGTACCCCAGAACCTACGAGCAGTACTTC. Amino acid sequence: CSGYPRTYEQYF.

V usage is TRBV6-6 and J usage is TRBJ1-5; 7 bases are shared with TRBD1. The CDR3 has 17 amino acids. Germline trimming cut 2 bases from V and 5 bases from J; bases unmatched to any gene: 12. Germline V gene data show CDR1 as MNHNY and CDR2 as SVGAGI (reference sequence). CDR3 DNA sequence: TGTGCCAGCAGTTACAGGTCAGGGGGGGCCGGGGATCAGCCCCAGCATTTT. Translating gives CASSYRSGGAGDQPQHF.

Comment on this clonotype: An end of the junction does not agree with germline; a read error may underlie this. The chain links TRBV7-2 to TRBJ2-3; no firm D call. Germline V lookup: CDR1 SGHTA, CDR2 FQGNSA. The CDR3 loop spans 12 amino acids. CDR3 DNA: TGTACCAGCAGCGACTTCACAGAGACGCAGTATTTT. Its translation is CTSSDFTETQYF.

CDR3 loop: CSAAPTLVVENEQYF. The CDR3 DNA reads as TGCAGTGCCGCACCCACCCTGGTAGTAGAGAATGAGCAGTACTTC. The chain uses TRBV20-1 and TRBJ2-7; D gene uncertain. The V end was cut by 6 bases, the J end by 7 bases, with 25 bases between. Germline CDR1 and CDR2: DFQATT and SNEGSKA (reference sequence). The CDR3 runs 15 residues.

This clonotype was seen only a few times. V usage is TRBV20-1 and J usage is TRBJ1-6; tentative D call: TRBD1 (5 bases). This CDR3 contains 14 residues. V shed 2 bases and J shed 5 bases, with 10 bases lying between them. Germline V gives CDR1 DFQATT, CDR2 SNEGSKA (reference sequence). CDR3 in amino acids: CSARPETDNSPLHF. CDR3 in DNA: TGCAGTGCTAGACCAGAGACAGATAATTCACCCCTCCACTTT.

This clonotype was found once. The rearrangement links TRBV6-1 to TRBJ1-5; no reliable D call. Per the germline V gene, CDR1 is MNHNS and CDR2 is SASEGT. The CDR3 runs to 16 residues. The V and J ends lost 0 bases and 0 bases respectively, with 9 bases between them. CDR3 loop: CASSEALGNSNQPQHF. In DNA, the CDR3 is TGTGCCAGCAGTGAAGCGCTAGGGAATAGCAATCAGCCCCAGCATTTT.

CDR3 protein: CSARAPDHEKLFF. The CDR3 region has the DNA TGCAGTGCTAGGGCGCCCGACCACGAAAAACTGTTTTTT. The chain carries TRBV20-1 and TRBJ1-4; D is undetermined. The ends were cut back, 3 bases at V and 8 bases at J, with 13 bases in the middle. The CDR3 totals 13 residues. Germline values: CDR1 DFQATT, CDR2 SNEGSKA (reference sequence).

The V gene is TRBV5-1, the J gene TRBJ2-7, with D uncertain. The CDR3 sequence is 14 residues long. V gave up 2 bases and J gave up 0 bases, with 9 bases separating them. The V gene's germline CDR1 is SGHRS and CDR2 YFSETQ. CDR3 loop: CASSFQTTSYEQYF. CDR3 nucleotide sequence: TGCGCCAGCAGCTTTCAGACAACCTCCTACGAGCAGTACTTC.

J is TRBJ2-5 and V is TRBV7-9; 10 bases agree with TRBD1. The CDR3 consists of 16 residues. Germline CDR1 SEHNR, CDR2 FQNEAQ (reference sequence). The V and J ends lost 4 bases and 11 bases, in that order; junction bases with no gene match: 16. The CDR3 region has the DNA TGTGCCAGCAGCTCCCCCCGGGACAGGGGATACAATGAGCAGTACTTC. Protein sequence: CASSSPRDRGYNEQYF.

The CDR3 DNA sequence: TGCAGTGCTAGAGACCCAGCGGGGTCCACAGATACGCAGTATTTT. Encoded protein: CSARDPAGSTDTQYF. The V call is TRBV20-1, the J call TRBJ2-3, with 7 nucleotides matching TRBD2. The CDR3 covers 15 residues. V was pared by 0 bases and J by 2 bases, with 5 bases of the junction left unmatched. Per the germline V gene, CDR1 is DFQATT and CDR2 is SNEGSKA (reference sequence).

This chain joins TRBV2 and TRBJ1-5; a weak D match, TRBD1 (6 bases). V lost 7 bases to trimming and J lost 2 bases, with 21 bases between them. Germline values: CDR1 SNHLY, CDR2 FYNNEI. This CDR3 is built from 17 residues. The CDR3 sequence is CASMLGTGTLGNQPQHF. Here the CDR3 DNA reads TGTGCCAGCATGCTCGGAACAGGGACTTTGGGCAATCAGCCCCAGCATTTT.

V and J are TRBV5-1 and TRBJ2-5; no clear D gene. The J call is uncertain, as TRBJ2-7 better fits the DNA end. CDR3 length: 12 amino acids. Germline CDR1 SGHRS, CDR2 YFSETQ. CDR3 in DNA: TGCGCCAGCAGCAAGAAGCCCTACGAGCAGTACTTC. Translated: CASSKKPYEQYF.

This clonotype was detected once. The rearrangement uses TRBV14 and TRBJ1-6; D is possibly TRBD1 (5 bases). The CDR3 has 15 amino acids. V was shortened by 0 bases and J by 10 bases, with 13 bases between the two germline ends. CDR1 SGHDN and CDR2 FVKESK come from the germline V gene. The chain's CDR3 is CASSQEPGFRSPLHF. CDR3 bases: TGTGCCAGCAGCCAAGAACCAGGGTTTCGGTCACCCCTCCACTTT.

The chain has TRBV5-1 and TRBJ2-3; 9 bases align to TRBD2. Germline CDR1 reads SGHRS; CDR2 reads YFSETQ. This CDR3 is 16 amino acids long. V was clipped by 0 bases and J by 2 bases; unmatched bases: 4. The chain's CDR3 is CASSLEAGGPTDTQYF. In DNA, the CDR3 is TGCGCCAGCAGCTTGGAAGCGGGGGGACCCACAGATACGCAGTATTTT.

The chain couples TRBV28 to TRBJ2-4; 7 nucleotides align to TRBD1. CDR1 and CDR2 (germline): MDHEN, SYDVKM. Trimming cost V 5 bases and J 0 bases; bases outside gene matches: 7. This CDR3 contains 16 residues. DNA of the CDR3: TGTGCCAGCAGTGGCTCGGGACAGCCAGCCAAAAACATTCAGTACTTC. This sequence encodes CASSGSGQPAKNIQYF.

This chain links TRBV4-3 with TRBJ2-7, with a tentative D call TRBD1 (6 bases). The CDR3 is 18 amino acids. V was cut by 0 bases and J by 2 bases, with 20 bases left in between. Germline CDR1 and CDR2: LGHNA and YSLEER. Here the CDR3 DNA reads TGCGCCAGCAGCCAAGATTTAACGGGGACATCGGGACCCTACGAGCAGTACTTC. Translating gives CASSQDLTGTSGPYEQYF.

This sequence joins TRBV11-1 and TRBJ2-1, with 8 bases identical to TRBD1. Germline trimming cut 2 bases from V and 5 bases from J; bases unmatched to any gene: 11. The CDR3 extends over 17 amino acids. Germline V gene data show CDR1 as SGHAT and CDR2 as FQDESV (reference sequence). This CDR3 reads CASSLTLPGQANNEQFF. The CDR3 region has the DNA TGTGCCAGCAGCTTAACATTGCCGGGACAGGCGAACAATGAGCAGTTCTTC.

V usage is TRBV29-1 and J usage is TRBJ2-5; D may be TRBD2 (6 bases). Trimming cost V 4 bases and J 1 base, with 10 bases left between them. The CDR3 is 13 amino acids. Per germline, CDR1 SQVTM and CDR2 ANQGSEA. For the CDR3, the DNA is TGCAGCGTTGGGGGCGGGGCCCAAGAGACCCAGTACTTC. This translates into CSVGGGAQETQYF.

This clonotype was seen more than once but under ten times. The J gene is TRBJ2-1, the V gene TRBV5-1; D remains ambiguous. CDR3 size: 12 residues. V lost 4 bases and J 6 bases, leaving 8 bases between the germline ends. The germline CDR1 and CDR2 sequences are SGHRS and YFSETQ. Here the CDR3 reads CASSQESNEQFF. The CDR3 DNA follows: TGCGCCAGCAGCCAAGAGTCCAATGAGCAGTTCTTC.

The rearrangement uses TRBV7-2 and TRBJ2-1, with 10 bases aligning to TRBD1. J was trimmed by 3 bases and V by 4 bases; bases with no gene match: 3. The germline V gene encodes CDR1 SGHTA and CDR2 FQGNSA. The CDR3 is 15 residues long. The CDR3 DNA reads TGTGCCAGCAGCTGGACAGGGGGGCTCTACAATGAGCAGTTCTTC. Translation gives CASSWTGGLYNEQFF.

This clonotype occurred a few times. The chain uses TRBV20-1 and TRBJ1-5; 8 nucleotides line up with TRBD1. This CDR3 spans 14 amino acids. In germline, CDR1 is DFQATT, CDR2 SNEGSKA (reference sequence). V was pared by 6 bases and J by 0 bases, with 4 bases of the junction left unmatched. CDR3 in amino acids: CSAWDRNSNQPQHF. Here the CDR3 DNA reads TGCAGTGCCTGGGACAGGAATAGCAATCAGCCCCAGCATTTT.

This clonotype occurred a few times. The chain is built from TRBV14 and TRBJ1-4; no firm D call. Germline values: CDR1 SGHDN, CDR2 FVKESK. This CDR3 has 13 residues. Trimming pared 2 bases from V and 3 bases from J, leaving 4 bases between. CDR3 DNA sequence: TGTGCCAGCAGCCAACAGGCTAATGAAAAACTGTTTTTT. Translation: CASSQQANEKLFF.

The sample holds many counts of this clonotype. An end of the junction differs from the germline gene, which may be a read error. This rearrangement joins TRBV5-1 to TRBJ2-5; 7 bases agree with TRBD1. This CDR3 has 14 amino acids. Germline values: CDR1 SGHRS, CDR2 YFSETQ. Written as DNA, the CDR3 is TGTGCCAGCAGCTTGGGGACAGTGCAAGAGACCCAGTACTTC. This translates into CASSLGTVQETQYF.

On this clonotype: Sequence at one end of the junction differs from germline and may be a read error. The gene calls are TRBV20-1 and TRBJ2-3; D is unclear. Per germline, CDR1 DFQATT and CDR2 SNEGSKA (reference sequence). CDR3 length: 14 residues. This CDR3 is CSARGQVSTDTRYF. DNA of the CDR3: TGCAGTGCTAGAGGCCAGGTTAGCACAGATACGCGGTATTTT.

This chain uses TRBV10-3 with TRBJ2-1, with 14 nucleotides matching TRBD2. This CDR3 has 13 residues. The V gene's germline CDR1 is ENHRY and CDR2 SYGVKD. V lost 8 bases and J lost 6; bases outside the gene matches: 0. CDR3 nucleotide sequence: TGTGCCATCGGACTAGCGGGGGGCAATGAGCAGTTCTTC. Protein product: CAIGLAGGNEQFF.

The chain links TRBV6-1 to TRBJ2-7, with D perhaps TRBD1 (5 bases). The last part of the DNA fits TRBJ2-5 better; the J call may be wrong. Germline V gene lookup returns CDR1 MNHNS and CDR2 SASEGT. The CDR3 spans 13 residues. The CDR3 loop is CASSDAGLETQYF. The CDR3 nucleotides read TGTGCCAGCAGTGACGCAGGGTTAGAGACCCAGTACTTC.